This paragraph reports one T cell receptor beta chain. Its target is not known. Sequencing targeted TCR beta in blood CD8+ and CD4+ T cells. The multiple sclerosis control group consisted of treatment-naive patients whose relapsing-remitting disease, which was either stable or active, fulfilled revised McDonald criteria. This entry is derived from a study of CD8 T cells in Susac syndrome. Overall study findings and caveats: It was acknowledged in the study that its TCR sequencing and HLA analysis involved a relatively small number of individuals.

RNA in amounts of about 0.5 to 1 ug was reverse transcribed with random hexamers. Multiplex immunoSEQ PCR targeted 54 Vbeta and 13 Jbeta TCR beta segments. TCRdb recomputed calls from the immunoSEQ multiplex PCR reads with MiXCR, one row per CDR3 protein. The data contain approximately 200,000 distinct CDR3 sequences, under 97% of them seen just once; the ten biggest clones take up approximately 0.09%. Sample: CD4+ T cells from PBMCs. The TCR sequence derives from a human donor with multiple sclerosis.

Written as DNA, the CDR3 is TGTGCCAGCAGCAGGGGGGGTTATACGCAGTATTTT. It is translated as CASSRGGYTQYF. V gene TRBV2 combines with J gene TRBJ2-3; the D gene could be TRBD1 or TRBD2 (7 bases each). In germline, CDR1 is SNHLY, CDR2 FYNNEI. CDR3 length: 12 residues. Trimming pared 6 bases from V and 7 bases from J, leaving 11 bases between.